This is a list of T cell receptor beta chains from one sample in a study of shared clonotypes between healthy human individuals. Assay used: immunoSEQ multiplex PCR; TCRdb lists only in-frame clones, some missing. This table holds around 1.9 million clones, just under 95% found once. The sample was naive CD8+ T cells from PBMCs. The receptors come from a man younger than 35 in good health. Some clones in this sample may be carry-over from other donors' samples. CDR3s include the opening cysteine and the closing phenylalanine or tryptophan. D genes are given only for firm matches. Clone size, where shown, is once, few, many, or a class for clones that have expanded.

v_call: TRBV29-1
d_call: NA
j_call: TRBJ2-7
clone_size: NA
cdr3_aa: CSVGLAGRYEQYF
cdr3_nt: TGCAGCGTTGGCCTAGCCGGAAGGTACGAGCAGTACTTC

v_call: TRBV4-1
d_call: NA
j_call: TRBJ2-3
clone_size: NA
cdr3_aa: CASSQDPGSPNTDTQYF
cdr3_nt: TGCGCCAGCAGCCAAGATCCCGGCTCCCCAAACACAGATACGCAGTATTTT

v_call: TRBV2
d_call: NA
j_call: TRBJ2-4
clone_size: once
cdr3_aa: CASRRDWKNIQYF
cdr3_nt: TGTGCCAGCAGGAGGGACTGGAAAAACATTCAGTACTTC

v_call: TRBV11-2
d_call: NA
j_call: TRBJ1-2
clone_size: NA
cdr3_aa: CASSLVKGGGYTF
cdr3_nt: TGTGCCAGCAGCTTAGTAAAGGGGGGTGGCTACACCTTC

v_call: TRBV27
d_call: TRBD2
j_call: TRBJ2-7
clone_size: NA
cdr3_aa: CASSFQGSSGISYEQYF
cdr3_nt: TGTGCCAGCAGTTTTCAGGGGTCTAGCGGGATATCCTACGAGCAGTACTTC

v_call: TRBV7-9
d_call: NA
j_call: TRBJ2-5
clone_size: NA
cdr3_aa: CASSPVGTVETQYF
cdr3_nt: TGTGCCAGCAGCCCGGTGGGTACTGTGGAGACCCAGTACTTC

v_call: TRBV5-1
d_call: NA
j_call: TRBJ2-7
clone_size: NA
cdr3_aa: CASRRTSAIYEQYF
cdr3_nt: TGCGCCAGCAGACGGACCTCGGCCATCTACGAGCAGTACTTC

v_call: TRBV5-8
d_call: TRBD1
j_call: TRBJ2-7
clone_size: NA
cdr3_aa: CASSPGTGAGTYEQYF
cdr3_nt: TGTGCCAGCAGCCCGGGGACAGGCGCCGGGACCTACGAGCAGTACTTC

v_call: TRBV7-6
d_call: TRBD2
j_call: TRBJ2-1
clone_size: NA
cdr3_aa: CASGRLGTSGSNEQFF
cdr3_nt: TGTGCCAGCGGTAGATTAGGTACTAGCGGGAGCAATGAGCAGTTCTTC

v_call: TRBV5-1
d_call: NA
j_call: TRBJ2-1
clone_size: NA
cdr3_aa: CASSLKIEGGYNEQFF
cdr3_nt: TGCGCCAGCAGCTTGAAGATTGAGGGTGGGTACAATGAGCAGTTCTTC

v_call: TRBV7-3
d_call: TRBD1
j_call: TRBJ1-1
clone_size: NA
cdr3_aa: CASSPTGSSEAFF
cdr3_nt: TGTGCCAGCAGCCCGACAGGGAGCTCTGAAGCTTTCTTT

v_call: TRBV5-4
d_call: TRBD1
j_call: TRBJ2-7
clone_size: NA
cdr3_aa: CASSSPGGYEQYF
cdr3_nt: TGTGCCAGCAGCTCCCCAGGGGGCTACGAGCAGTACTTC

v_call: TRBV13
d_call: NA
j_call: TRBJ2-1
clone_size: NA
cdr3_aa: CASSSVHSFPSNEQFF
cdr3_nt: TGTGCCAGCAGCTCCGTCCACAGCTTCCCTTCCAATGAGCAGTTCTTC

v_call: TRBV7-6
d_call: NA
j_call: TRBJ2-7
clone_size: NA
cdr3_aa: CASSLGVEQYF
cdr3_nt: TGTGCCAGCAGCTTAGGGGTCGAGCAGTACTTC

v_call: TRBV7-2
d_call: TRBD2
j_call: TRBJ2-2
clone_size: NA
cdr3_aa: CASSHPTSGSYTGELFF
cdr3_nt: TGTGCCAGCAGCCACCCCACTAGCGGGAGTTATACCGGGGAGCTGTTTTTT

v_call: TRBV29-1
d_call: NA
j_call: TRBJ2-5
clone_size: NA
cdr3_aa: CSVATGETQYF
cdr3_nt: TGCAGCGTTGCCACAGGGGAGACCCAGTACTTC

v_call: TRBV9
d_call: NA
j_call: TRBJ2-1
clone_size: NA
cdr3_aa: CASSPKDVSNEQFF
cdr3_nt: TGTGCCAGCAGCCCAAAAGATGTATCGAATGAGCAGTTCTTC

v_call: TRBV5-6
d_call: NA
j_call: TRBJ1-5
clone_size: NA
cdr3_aa: CASIDCRGANQPQHF
cdr3_nt: TGTGCCAGCATCGACTGCAGGGGCGCCAATCAGCCCCAGCATTTT

v_call: TRBV28
d_call: NA
j_call: TRBJ2-2
clone_size: NA
cdr3_aa: CASSFRKPGELFF
cdr3_nt: TGTGCCAGCAGTTTTAGAAAACCCGGGGAGCTGTTTTTT

v_call: TRBV30
d_call: NA
j_call: TRBJ2-3
clone_size: NA
cdr3_aa: CAWSVGPAREGGTDTQYF
cdr3_nt: TGTGCCTGGAGTGTAGGGCCAGCGCGAGAAGGGGGCACAGATACGCAGTATTTT

v_call: TRBV4-1
d_call: NA
j_call: TRBJ2-2
clone_size: few
cdr3_aa: CASSQEPGFTGELFF
cdr3_nt: TGCGCCAGCAGCCAAGAGCCGGGGTTCACCGGGGAGCTGTTTTTT

v_call: TRBV11-2
d_call: NA
j_call: TRBJ2-7
clone_size: once
cdr3_aa: CASSSAESSYEQYF
cdr3_nt: TGTGCCAGCAGCTCCGCAGAGAGCTCCTACGAGCAGTACTTC

v_call: TRBV13
d_call: NA
j_call: TRBJ2-7
clone_size: NA
cdr3_aa: CASSGIPDTNYEQYF
cdr3_nt: TGTGCCAGCAGCGGGATCCCCGACACAAACTACGAGCAGTACTTC

v_call: TRBV7-3
d_call: NA
j_call: TRBJ1-1
clone_size: NA
cdr3_aa: CASSLTAGMNTEAFF
cdr3_nt: TGTGCCAGCAGCTTAACCGCCGGAATGAACACTGAAGCTTTCTTT

v_call: TRBV28
d_call: NA
j_call: TRBJ2-3
clone_size: NA
cdr3_aa: CASSSADNTDTQYF
cdr3_nt: TGTGCCAGCAGTTCGGCGGACAACACAGATACGCAGTATTTT

v_call: TRBV7-8
d_call: NA
j_call: TRBJ1-5
clone_size: NA
cdr3_aa: CASSRETAGVDQPQHF
cdr3_nt: TGTGCCAGCAGCCGAGAGACCGCCGGCGTCGACCAGCCCCAGCATTTT

v_call: TRBV27
d_call: NA
j_call: TRBJ1-5
clone_size: NA
cdr3_aa: CASRRSGGPYQPQHF
cdr3_nt: TGTGCCAGCAGGAGAAGCGGGGGCCCATATCAGCCCCAGCATTTT

v_call: TRBV19
d_call: NA
j_call: TRBJ1-1
clone_size: once
cdr3_aa: CASYGGVAEAFF
cdr3_nt: TGTGCCAGTTACGGTGGGGTCGCTGAAGCTTTCTTT

v_call: TRBV27
d_call: NA
j_call: TRBJ2-3
clone_size: NA
cdr3_aa: CASSLAKADTQYF
cdr3_nt: TGTGCCAGCAGTTTGGCGAAGGCAGATACGCAGTATTTT

v_call: TRBV15
d_call: NA
j_call: TRBJ2-1
clone_size: NA
cdr3_aa: CATSRALASSYNEQFF
cdr3_nt: TGTGCCACCAGCAGAGCCCTAGCTTCTTCCTACAATGAGCAGTTCTTC

v_call: TRBV7-9
d_call: NA
j_call: TRBJ1-1
clone_size: NA
cdr3_aa: CASSAPQNTEAFF
cdr3_nt: TGTGCCAGCAGCGCACCACAGAACACTGAAGCTTTCTTT

v_call: TRBV7-9
d_call: TRBD2
j_call: TRBJ2-6
clone_size: NA
cdr3_aa: CASSAGVNVLTF
cdr3_nt: TGTGCCAGCAGCGCGGGAGTCAACGTCCTGACTTTC

v_call: TRBV7-9
d_call: NA
j_call: TRBJ1-2
clone_size: NA
cdr3_aa: CASSLQPSARNYGYTF
cdr3_nt: TGTGCCAGCAGCTTACAACCCTCGGCCAGGAACTATGGCTACACCTTC

v_call: TRBV6-5
d_call: TRBD2
j_call: TRBJ2-1
clone_size: NA
cdr3_aa: CASSYSGTSGPFF
cdr3_nt: TGTGCCAGCAGTTACTCCGGGACTAGCGGCCCGTTCTTC

v_call: TRBV6-5
d_call: NA
j_call: TRBJ1-1
clone_size: NA
cdr3_aa: CASSFRIGTEAFF
cdr3_nt: TGTGCCAGCTCATTTAGGATAGGCACTGAAGCTTTCTTT

v_call: TRBV7-6
d_call: NA
j_call: TRBJ1-5
clone_size: NA
cdr3_aa: CASSLDPNQPQHF
cdr3_nt: TGTGCCAGCAGCTTAGACCCGAATCAGCCCCAGCATTTT

v_call: TRBV6-6
d_call: TRBD2
j_call: TRBJ2-5
clone_size: NA
cdr3_aa: CASSFSGSLYF
cdr3_nt: TGTGCCAGCAGTTTTAGCGGGAGTTTGTACTTC

v_call: TRBV7-9
d_call: NA
j_call: TRBJ2-2
clone_size: NA
cdr3_aa: CASSHPGATTGELFF
cdr3_nt: TGTGCCAGCAGCCACCCAGGGGCCACGACCGGGGAGCTGTTTTTT

v_call: TRBV27
d_call: TRBD1
j_call: TRBJ2-7
clone_size: NA
cdr3_aa: CASSSDGTGDHPSLEQYF
cdr3_nt: TGTGCCAGCAGTTCCGACGGGACAGGGGACCACCCCTCCCTCGAGCAGTACTTC

v_call: TRBV5-1
d_call: TRBD1
j_call: TRBJ2-7
clone_size: NA
cdr3_aa: CASSPTGSDEQYF
cdr3_nt: TGCGCCAGCAGCCCGACAGGGTCTGACGAGCAGTACTTC